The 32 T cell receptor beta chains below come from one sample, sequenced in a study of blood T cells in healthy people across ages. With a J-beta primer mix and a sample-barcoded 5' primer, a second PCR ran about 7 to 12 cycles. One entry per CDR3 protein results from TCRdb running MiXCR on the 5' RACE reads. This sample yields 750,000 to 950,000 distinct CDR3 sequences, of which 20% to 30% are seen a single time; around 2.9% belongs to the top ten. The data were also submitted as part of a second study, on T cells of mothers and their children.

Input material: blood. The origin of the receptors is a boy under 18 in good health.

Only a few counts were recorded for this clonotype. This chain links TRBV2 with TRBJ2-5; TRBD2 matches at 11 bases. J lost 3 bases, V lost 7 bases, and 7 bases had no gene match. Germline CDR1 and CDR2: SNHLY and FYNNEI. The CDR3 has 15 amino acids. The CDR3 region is CASTDGTSGKETQYF. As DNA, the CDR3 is TGTGCCAGCACCGATGGGACTAGCGGAAAAGAGACCCAGTACTTC.

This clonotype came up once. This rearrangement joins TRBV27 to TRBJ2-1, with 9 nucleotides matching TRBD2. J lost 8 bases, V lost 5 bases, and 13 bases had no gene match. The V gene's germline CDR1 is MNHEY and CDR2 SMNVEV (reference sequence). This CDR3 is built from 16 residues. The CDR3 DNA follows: TGTGCCAGCAGTAAGAGCGTAGTAGCGGGGGAGGATGAGCAGTTCTTC. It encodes CASSKSVVAGEDEQFF.

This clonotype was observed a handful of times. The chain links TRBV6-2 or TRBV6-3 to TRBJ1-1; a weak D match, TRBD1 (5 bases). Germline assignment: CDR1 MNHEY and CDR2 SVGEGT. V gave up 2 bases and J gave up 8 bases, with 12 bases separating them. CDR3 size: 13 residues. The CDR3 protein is CASSYGGGSEAFF. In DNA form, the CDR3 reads TGTGCCAGCAGTTACGGTGGGGGTTCAGAAGCTTTCTTT.

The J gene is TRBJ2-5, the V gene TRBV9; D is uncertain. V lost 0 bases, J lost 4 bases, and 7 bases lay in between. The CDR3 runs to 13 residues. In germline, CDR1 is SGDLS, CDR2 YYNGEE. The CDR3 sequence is CASSVAAGETQYF. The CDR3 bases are TGTGCCAGCAGCGTAGCTGCAGGAGAGACCCAGTACTTC.

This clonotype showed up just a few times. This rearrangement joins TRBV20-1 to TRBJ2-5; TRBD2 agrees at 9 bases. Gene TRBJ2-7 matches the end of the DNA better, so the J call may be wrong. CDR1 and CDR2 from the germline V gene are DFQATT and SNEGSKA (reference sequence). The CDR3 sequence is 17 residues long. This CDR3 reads CSARGSLAGRGRGEQYF. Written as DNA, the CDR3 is TGCAGTGCTAGAGGAAGTCTAGCGGGGCGCGGGAGGGGCGAGCAGTACTTC.

This CDR3 reads CASSFGQINTEAFF. The CDR3 DNA is TGTGCCAGCAGTTTCGGGCAGATTAACACTGAAGCTTTCTTT. This sequence joins TRBV6-5 and TRBJ1-1; no definite D call. The CDR3 has 14 amino acids. Trimming pared 4 bases from V and 2 bases from J, leaving 11 bases between. CDR1 and CDR2 (germline): MNHEY, SVGAGI.

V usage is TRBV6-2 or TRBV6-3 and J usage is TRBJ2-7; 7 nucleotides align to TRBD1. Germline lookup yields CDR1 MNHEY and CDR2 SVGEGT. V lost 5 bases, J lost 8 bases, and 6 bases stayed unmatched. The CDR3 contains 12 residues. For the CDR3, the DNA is TGTGCCAGCAGTCCGAGGGACAGTAAGCAGTACTTC. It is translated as CASSPRDSKQYF.

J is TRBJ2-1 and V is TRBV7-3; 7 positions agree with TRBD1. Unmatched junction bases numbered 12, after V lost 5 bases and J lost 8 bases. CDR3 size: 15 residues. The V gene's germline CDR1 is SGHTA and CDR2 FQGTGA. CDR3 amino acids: CASSRTGVRMDEQFF. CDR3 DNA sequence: TGTGCCAGCAGCAGAACAGGGGTCAGGATGGATGAGCAGTTCTTC.

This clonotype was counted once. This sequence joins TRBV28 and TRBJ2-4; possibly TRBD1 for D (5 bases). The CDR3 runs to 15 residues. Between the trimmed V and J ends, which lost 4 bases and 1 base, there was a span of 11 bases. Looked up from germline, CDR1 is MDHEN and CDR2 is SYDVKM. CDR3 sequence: CASSYPGKAKNIQYF. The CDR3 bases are TGTGCCAGCAGTTACCCAGGGAAGGCCAAAAACATTCAGTACTTC.

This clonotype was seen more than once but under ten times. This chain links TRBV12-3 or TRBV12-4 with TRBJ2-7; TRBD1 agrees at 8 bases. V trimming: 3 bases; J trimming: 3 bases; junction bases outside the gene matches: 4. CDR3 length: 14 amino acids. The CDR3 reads CASSLGQDLYEQYF. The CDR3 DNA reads TGTGCCAGCAGTTTGGGACAGGACCTCTACGAGCAGTACTTC.

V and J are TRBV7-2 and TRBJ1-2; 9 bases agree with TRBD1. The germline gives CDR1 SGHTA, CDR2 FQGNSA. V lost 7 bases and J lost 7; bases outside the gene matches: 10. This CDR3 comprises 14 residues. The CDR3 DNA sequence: TGTGCCAGCAACCCGGGACAGGGTTGGAGTGGCTACACCTTC. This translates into CASNPGQGWSGYTF.

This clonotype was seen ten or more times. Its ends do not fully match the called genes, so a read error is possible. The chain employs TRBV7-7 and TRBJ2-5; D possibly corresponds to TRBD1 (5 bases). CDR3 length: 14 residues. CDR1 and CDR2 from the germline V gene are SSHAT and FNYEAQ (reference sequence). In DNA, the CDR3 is TGTGCTAGCAGTCCCCAGGGCAGCCAAGAGACCCAGTACTTC. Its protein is CASSPQGSQETQYF.

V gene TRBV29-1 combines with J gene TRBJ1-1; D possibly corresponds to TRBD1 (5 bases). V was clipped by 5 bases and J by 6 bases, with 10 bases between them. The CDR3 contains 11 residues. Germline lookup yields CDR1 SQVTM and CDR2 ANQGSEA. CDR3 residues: CSVSRQPEAFF. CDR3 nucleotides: TGCAGCGTTTCCAGACAGCCTGAAGCTTTCTTT.

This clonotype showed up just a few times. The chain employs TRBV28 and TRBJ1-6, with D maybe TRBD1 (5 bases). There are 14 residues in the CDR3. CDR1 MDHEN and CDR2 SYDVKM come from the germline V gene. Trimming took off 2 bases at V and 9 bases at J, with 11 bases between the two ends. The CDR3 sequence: CASSLPGRGSPLHF. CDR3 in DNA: TGTGCCAGCAGTTTACCAGGGAGAGGTTCACCCCTCCACTTT.

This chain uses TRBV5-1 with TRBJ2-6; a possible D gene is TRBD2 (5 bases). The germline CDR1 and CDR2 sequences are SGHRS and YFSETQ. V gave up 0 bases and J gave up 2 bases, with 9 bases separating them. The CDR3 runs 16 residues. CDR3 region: CASSLAGVTGANVLTF. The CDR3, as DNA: TGCGCCAGCAGCTTGGCCGGGGTAACTGGGGCCAACGTCCTGACTTTC.

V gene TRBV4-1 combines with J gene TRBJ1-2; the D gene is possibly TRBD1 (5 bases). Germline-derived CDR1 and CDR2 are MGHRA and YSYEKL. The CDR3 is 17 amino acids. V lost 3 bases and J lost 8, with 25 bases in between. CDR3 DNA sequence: TGCGCCAGCAGCCAGTTTGGATTGGGAGGGGACTTCCTCGGCTACACCTTC. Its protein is CASSQFGLGGDFLGYTF.

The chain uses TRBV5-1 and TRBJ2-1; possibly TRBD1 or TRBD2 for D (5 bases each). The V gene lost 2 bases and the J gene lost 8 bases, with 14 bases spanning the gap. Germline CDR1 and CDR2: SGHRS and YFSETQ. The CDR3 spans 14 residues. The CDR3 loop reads CASSFGTPGDEQFF. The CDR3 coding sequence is TGCGCCAGCAGCTTCGGGACCCCCGGGGATGAGCAGTTCTTC.

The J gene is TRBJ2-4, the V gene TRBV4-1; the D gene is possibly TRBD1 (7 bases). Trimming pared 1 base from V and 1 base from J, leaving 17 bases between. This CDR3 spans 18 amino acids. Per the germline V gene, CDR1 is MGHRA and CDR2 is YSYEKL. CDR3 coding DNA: TGCGCCAGCAGCCAAGGCGCCCCACAGGGGAGGGCCAAAAACATTCAGTACTTC. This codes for CASSQGAPQGRAKNIQYF.

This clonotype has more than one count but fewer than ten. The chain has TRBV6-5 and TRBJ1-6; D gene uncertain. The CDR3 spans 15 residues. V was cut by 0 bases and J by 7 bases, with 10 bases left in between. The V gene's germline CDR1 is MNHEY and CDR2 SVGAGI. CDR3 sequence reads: CASSYSIVANSPLHF. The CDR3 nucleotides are TGTGCCAGCAGTTACTCCATCGTAGCGAATTCACCCCTCCACTTT.

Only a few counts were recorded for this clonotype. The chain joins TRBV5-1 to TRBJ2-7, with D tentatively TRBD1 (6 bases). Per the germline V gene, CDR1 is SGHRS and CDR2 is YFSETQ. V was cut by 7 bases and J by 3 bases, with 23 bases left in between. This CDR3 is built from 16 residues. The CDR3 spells CASRLDPRGVLYEQYF. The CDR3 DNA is TGCGCCAGCCGACTGGACCCCAGGGGTGTCCTCTACGAGCAGTACTTC.

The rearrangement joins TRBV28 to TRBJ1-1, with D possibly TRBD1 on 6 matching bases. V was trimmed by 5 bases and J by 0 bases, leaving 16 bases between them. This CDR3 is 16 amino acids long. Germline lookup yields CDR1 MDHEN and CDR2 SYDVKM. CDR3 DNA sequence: TGTGCCAGCAGTCTTAGGGGGGGGATCGTGAACACTGAAGCTTTCTTT. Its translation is CASSLRGGIVNTEAFF.

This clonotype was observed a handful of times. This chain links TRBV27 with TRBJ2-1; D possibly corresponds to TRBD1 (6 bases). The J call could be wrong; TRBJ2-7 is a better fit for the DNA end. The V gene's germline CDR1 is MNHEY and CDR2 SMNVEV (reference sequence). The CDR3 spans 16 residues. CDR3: CASSLVSGARSYEQYF. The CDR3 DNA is TGTGCCAGCAGTTTAGTTTCAGGGGCTCGCTCCTACGAGCAGTACTTC.

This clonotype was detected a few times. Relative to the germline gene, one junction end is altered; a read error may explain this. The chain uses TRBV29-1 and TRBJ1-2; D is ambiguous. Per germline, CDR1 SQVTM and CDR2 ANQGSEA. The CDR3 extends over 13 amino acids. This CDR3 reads CSVEELEGTGYAF. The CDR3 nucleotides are TGCAGCGTTGAAGAGTTGGAGGGCACTGGCTACGCCTTC.

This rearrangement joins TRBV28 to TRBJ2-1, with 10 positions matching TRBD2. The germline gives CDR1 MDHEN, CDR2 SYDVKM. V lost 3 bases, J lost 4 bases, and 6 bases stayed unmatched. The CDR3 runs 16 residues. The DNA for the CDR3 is TGTGCCAGCAGTTTCCCCCCTAGCGGGGGATACAATGAGCAGTTCTTC. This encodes CASSFPPSGGYNEQFF.

The CDR3 nucleotides are TGTGCCAGCTCACCATCGGTAGGGCCCCACAATGAGCAGTTCTTC. It encodes CASSPSVGPHNEQFF. The chain uses TRBV18 and TRBJ2-1; D is unclear. CDR1 and CDR2 from the germline V gene are KGHSH and LQKENI. Trimming took 2 bases from V and 5 from J, leaving 13 bases between them. This CDR3 is built from 15 residues.

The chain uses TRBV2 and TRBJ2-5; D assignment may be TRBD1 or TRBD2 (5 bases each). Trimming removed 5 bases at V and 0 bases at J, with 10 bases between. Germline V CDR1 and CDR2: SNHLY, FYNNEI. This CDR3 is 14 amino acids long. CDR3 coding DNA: TGTGCCAGCAGTCGACGGGGCTACCAAGAGACCCAGTACTTC. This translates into CASSRRGYQETQYF. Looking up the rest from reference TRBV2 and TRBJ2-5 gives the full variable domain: EPEVTQTPSHQVTQMGQEVILRCVPISNHLYFYWYRQILGQKVEFLVSFYNNEISEKSEIFDDQFSVERPDGSNFTLKIRSTKLEDSAMYFCASSRRGYQETQYFGPGTRLLVL.

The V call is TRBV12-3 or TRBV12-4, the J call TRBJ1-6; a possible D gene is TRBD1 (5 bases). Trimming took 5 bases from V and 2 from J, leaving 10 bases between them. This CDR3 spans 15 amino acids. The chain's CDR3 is CASSPQGTYNSPLHF. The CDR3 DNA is TGTGCCAGCAGTCCTCAGGGTACCTATAATTCACCCCTCCACTTT.

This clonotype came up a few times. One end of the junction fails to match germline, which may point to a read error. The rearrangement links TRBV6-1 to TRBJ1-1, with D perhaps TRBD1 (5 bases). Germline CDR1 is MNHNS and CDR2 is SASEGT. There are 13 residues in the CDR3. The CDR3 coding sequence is TGTGCCACCTCAGGGAGATCGGACACTGAAGCTTCCTTT. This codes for CATSGRSDTEASF.

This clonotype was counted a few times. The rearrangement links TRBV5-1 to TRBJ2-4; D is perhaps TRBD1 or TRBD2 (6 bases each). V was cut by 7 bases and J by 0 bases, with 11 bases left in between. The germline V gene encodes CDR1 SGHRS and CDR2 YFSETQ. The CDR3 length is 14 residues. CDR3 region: CASGGTLAKNIQYF. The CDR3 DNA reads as TGCGCCAGCGGCGGGACACTAGCCAAAAACATTCAGTACTTC.

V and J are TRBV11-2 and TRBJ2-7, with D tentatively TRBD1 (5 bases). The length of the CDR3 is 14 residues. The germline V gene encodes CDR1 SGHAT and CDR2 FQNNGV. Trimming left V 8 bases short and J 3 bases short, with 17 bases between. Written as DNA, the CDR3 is TGTGCCAGCGCTGGGGCCTTGGGTGGCTACGAGCAGTACTTC. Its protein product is CASAGALGGYEQYF.

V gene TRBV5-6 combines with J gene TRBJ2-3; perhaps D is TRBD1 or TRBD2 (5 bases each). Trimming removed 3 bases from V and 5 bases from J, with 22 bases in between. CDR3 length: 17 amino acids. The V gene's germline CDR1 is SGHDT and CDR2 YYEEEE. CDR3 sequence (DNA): TGTGCCAGCAGCTCCCGGGGCCGGGGCCCTTCCGGAGATACGCAGTATTTT. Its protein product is CASSSRGRGPSGDTQYF.

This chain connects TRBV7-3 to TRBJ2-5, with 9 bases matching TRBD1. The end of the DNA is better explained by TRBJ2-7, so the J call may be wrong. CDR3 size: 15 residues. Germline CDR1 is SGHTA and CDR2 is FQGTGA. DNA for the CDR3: TGTGCCAGCAGCTCCCCTGGACAGGGGAAATACGAGCAGTACTTC. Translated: CASSSPGQGKYEQYF.